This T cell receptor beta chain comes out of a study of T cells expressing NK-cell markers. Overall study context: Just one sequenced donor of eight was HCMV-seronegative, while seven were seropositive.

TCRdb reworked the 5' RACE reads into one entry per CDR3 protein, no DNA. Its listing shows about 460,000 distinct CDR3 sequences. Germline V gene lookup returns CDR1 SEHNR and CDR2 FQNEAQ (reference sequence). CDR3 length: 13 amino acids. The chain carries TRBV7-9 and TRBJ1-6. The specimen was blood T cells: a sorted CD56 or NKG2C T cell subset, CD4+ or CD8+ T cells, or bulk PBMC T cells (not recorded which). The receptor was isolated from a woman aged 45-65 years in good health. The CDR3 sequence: CASSLTQNSPLHF.